The clone carrying this T cell receptor (beta chain) came up a few times. The antigen is unknown. The record originates from a study of shared clonotypes between healthy human individuals. Study-wide results and caveats: The researchers took only blood, and tissue repertoires probably look different.

Germline V gene lookup returns CDR1 LGHNA and CDR2 YNFKEQ. V was trimmed by 2 bases and J by 1 base, leaving 11 bases between them. This CDR3 has 15 amino acids. Per the original methods: Filtering differed, since immunoSEQ gave only junction sequences and no quality scores. Sequencing used immunoSEQ multiplex PCR; TCRdb keeps in-frame clones, though not all of them. For V, J and clone size, that table is used; D and trimming come from the DNA. The table shows roughly 1,100,000 clones, with around 76% occurring only once. Sequencing was carried out using memory CD4+ T cells sorted from blood. The subset is: CD45RA-negative fraction. The source of this sequence is a man in his late teens or twenties in good health. The chain has TRBV4-2 and TRBJ1-1; D not certain. The chain's CDR3 is CASSQSSDSNTEAFF. CDR3 in DNA: TGTGCCAGCAGCCAATCGTCTGATTCGAACACTGAAGCTTTCTTT.